These 27 T cell receptor beta chains share one sample of origin, sequenced in a study of blood T cells in healthy people across ages. Together with a sample-barcoded 5' primer, a J-beta primer mix was included in a second PCR lasting roughly 6 to 12 cycles. A single record per CDR3 protein comes from TCRdb applying MiXCR to the 5' RACE reads. The sample holds hundreds of thousands of distinct CDR3 sequences, less than 60% seen once. Material for sequencing was blood. These receptors were taken from a man older than 75 in good health.

This clonotype was seen a handful of times. The genes are TRBV20-1 and TRBJ2-3; D remains ambiguous. CDR3 length: 15 residues. Germline assignment: CDR1 DFQATT and CDR2 SNEGSKA (reference sequence). V was pared by 6 bases and J by 1 base, with 17 bases between. The CDR3 spells CSASPAELGTDTQYF. The CDR3 region has the DNA TGCAGTGCCAGCCCGGCTGAGCTCGGCACAGATACGCAGTATTTT.

This chain connects TRBV5-6 to TRBJ2-4; D may match TRBD1 or TRBD2 (6 bases each). The J call may be in error: the DNA end matches TRBJ2-7 better. There are 15 residues in the CDR3. Germline-derived CDR1 and CDR2 are SGHDT and YYEEEE. Here the CDR3 reads CASSSGEDYHYEQYF. The CDR3 bases are TGTGCCAGCAGCTCAGGGGAGGACTACCACTACGAGCAGTACTTC.

This clonotype was counted between two and nine times. This chain connects TRBV4-3 to TRBJ1-2, with D hard to call. Germline V gene data show CDR1 as LGHNA and CDR2 as YSLEER. The CDR3 sequence is 13 residues long. The V end lost 0 bases, the J end lost 5 bases, and 7 bases lay between the germline ends. The CDR3 region is CASSQDEDYGYTF. CDR3 nucleotide sequence: TGCGCCAGCAGCCAAGATGAGGATTATGGCTACACCTTC.

Comment on this clonotype: This may stem from a read error, because a much larger clone lies one nucleotide away. The rearrangement uses TRBV15 and TRBJ2-4, with D perhaps TRBD1 or TRBD2 (5 bases each). The germline CDR1 and CDR2 sequences are LNHNV and YYDKDF (reference sequence). The V and J ends lost 6 bases and 13 bases respectively, with 19 bases between them. This CDR3 has 13 amino acids. This chain's CDR3 is CATSTWGYNEQYF. The CDR3 DNA reads as TGTGCCACCAGTACCTGGGGGTACAATGAGCAGTACTTC.

V and J are TRBV20-1 and TRBJ2-3; tentative D call: TRBD2 (6 bases). The CDR3 runs 15 residues. CDR1 and CDR2 from the germline V gene are DFQATT and SNEGSKA (reference sequence). Deletions cut 3 bases from V and 0 bases from J, with 13 bases between. The CDR3 spells CSARGGLSSTDTQYF. As DNA, the CDR3 is TGCAGTGCTAGGGGGGGTCTCTCTAGCACAGATACGCAGTATTTT.

This clonotype was picked up a small number of times. The chain combines TRBV3-1 with TRBJ2-4; D is perhaps TRBD2 (6 bases). Germline CDR1 reads LGHDT; CDR2 reads YNNKEL (reference sequence). The V end was cut by 2 bases, the J end by 0 bases, with 14 bases between. The CDR3 contains 17 residues. The CDR3 DNA reads as TGTGCCAGCAGCCAACGGGACTTACACTTAGCCAAAAACATTCAGTACTTC. Encoded protein: CASSQRDLHLAKNIQYF.

This clonotype has more than one count but fewer than ten. The chain is built from TRBV3-1 and TRBJ2-3, with 9 nucleotides matching TRBD2. Germline loops: CDR1 LGHDT, CDR2 YNNKEL (reference sequence). The CDR3 contains 18 residues. The ends lost 1 base at V and 4 bases at J; junction bases unmatched: 12. CDR3 sequence (DNA): TGTGCCAGCAGCCAAGTTGGTGCGGGAGGGCTCGCCGCAGATACGCAGTATTTT. Residues: CASSQVGAGGLAADTQYF.

V usage is TRBV30 and J usage is TRBJ1-5, with TRBD1 identical over 9 bases. Germline CDR1 GTSNPN, CDR2 SVGIG (reference sequence). CDR3 size: 14 residues. Germline trimming cut 2 bases from V and 2 bases from J; bases unmatched to any gene: 1. CDR3 amino acids: CAWSRDRGNQPQHF. In nucleotides, the CDR3 is TGTGCCTGGAGTAGGGACAGGGGCAATCAGCCCCAGCATTTT.

This rearrangement joins TRBV29-1 to TRBJ1-1; 7 nucleotides line up with TRBD1. The CDR3 runs to 13 residues. V lost 4 bases to trimming and J lost 8 bases; unmatched junction nucleotides: 10. Germline values: CDR1 SQVTM, CDR2 ANQGSEA. The CDR3 DNA is TGCAGCGTTGCTCTGGACAGGCGATCAGAAGCTTTCTTT. As protein: CSVALDRRSEAFF.

This clonotype was observed a single time. V usage is TRBV7-9 and J usage is TRBJ2-3; D is tentatively TRBD1 or TRBD2 (6 bases each). Germline assignment: CDR1 SEHNR and CDR2 FQNEAQ (reference sequence). The CDR3 is 16 residues long. V was shortened by 8 bases and J by 0 bases, with 18 bases between the two germline ends. In DNA, the CDR3 is TGTGCCAGCGGGTTACTAGCAGGGGCTAGCACAGATACGCAGTATTTT. Translated, it gives CASGLLAGASTDTQYF.

The genes are TRBV12-3 or TRBV12-4 and TRBJ2-3; 8 bases agree with TRBD2. The CDR3 runs to 15 residues. The V gene end was trimmed by 3 bases and the J gene end by 6 bases; junction bases not matched to a gene: 8. This chain's CDR3 is CASSLSGGGRDTQYF. Written as DNA, the CDR3 is TGTGCCAGCAGTTTGAGCGGGGGTGGTCGGGATACGCAGTATTTT.

The sample holds many counts of this clonotype. V is TRBV4-3 and J is TRBJ2-7; 13 positions match TRBD2. There are 16 residues in the CDR3. Per germline, CDR1 LGHNA and CDR2 YSLEER. J gave up 5 bases and V 4 bases, and 8 bases lay outside the gene matches. The CDR3 region has the DNA TGCGCCAGCAGCCCCGAACTAGCGGGAGGGGTTGACGAGCAGTACTTC. This codes for CASSPELAGGVDEQYF.

As regards this clonotype: This may stem from a read error, because a much larger clone lies one nucleotide away. This chain links TRBV5-6 with TRBJ2-1, with D possibly matching TRBD1 (5 bases). The germline V and J ends were trimmed by 4 bases and 1 base, with 9 bases remaining between them. This CDR3 comprises 14 residues. Germline V gives CDR1 SGHDT, CDR2 YYEEEE. This CDR3 reads CASSLGVSYNEQFF. CDR3 in DNA: TGTGCCAGCAGCCTAGGGGTTTCCTACAATGAGCAGTTCTTC.

This clonotype was seen once. Mismatch with germline at one junction end may stem from a read error. V usage is TRBV6-6 and J usage is TRBJ2-3, with 9 bases that match TRBD2. This CDR3 is built from 15 residues. CDR1 MNHNY and CDR2 SVGAGI come from the germline V gene (reference sequence). In DNA, the CDR3 is TGTGCCAGCAGTTACCTAGCGGGAAGAACAGAGACGCAGTATTTT. It translates to CASSYLAGRTETQYF.

Details on this clonotype: Relative to the germline gene, one junction end is altered; a read error may explain this. The J gene is TRBJ1-1, the V gene TRBV20-1, with D uncertain. The germline CDR1 and CDR2 sequences are DFQATT and SNEGSKA (reference sequence). The CDR3 is made up of 12 amino acids. DNA for the CDR3: TGCAGTCTCCAGGTTTCAAACACTAAAGCTTTCTTT. The encoded protein is CSLQVSNTKAFF.

This sequence joins TRBV12-3 or TRBV12-4 and TRBJ2-1; TRBD2 matches 8 bases. The DNA end is a closer match to TRBJ2-7, so the J assignment may be wrong. The CDR3 has 15 amino acids. CDR3 sequence: CASSYGLAPYNEQYF. The CDR3 DNA reads as TGTGCCAGCAGTTACGGACTAGCCCCGTACAATGAGCAGTACTTC.

The chain uses TRBV7-2 and TRBJ2-1, with D perhaps assigned TRBD1 or TRBD2 (5 bases each). The CDR3 runs 13 residues. Trimming removed 4 bases from V and 9 bases from J, with 13 bases in between. Germline CDR1 and CDR2: SGHTA and FQGNSA. This CDR3 is CASSSGAGSEQFF. The CDR3 region has the DNA TGTGCCAGCAGCTCCGGGGCAGGTAGTGAGCAGTTCTTC.

This clonotype has ten or more counts. This chain joins TRBV7-2 and TRBJ2-5; weak D call: TRBD2 (5 bases). The length of the CDR3 is 15 residues. CDR1 is SGHTA and CDR2 is FQGNSA in the germline V gene. The ends were cut back, 5 bases at V and 2 bases at J, with 15 bases in the middle. CDR3 in DNA: TGTGCCAGCAGCCCCAGTCGAGCGGTACAAGAGACCCAGTACTTC. Its protein product is CASSPSRAVQETQYF.

In the case of this clonotype: Germline and junction disagree at one end, which may indicate a read error. This chain connects TRBV12-3 or TRBV12-4 to TRBJ2-2; weak D call: TRBD2 (6 bases). The CDR3 runs 13 residues. CDR3 sequence (DNA): TGTGGCAGCAGCGGGCCGAACACCGGGGAGCTGTTTTTT. It encodes CGSSGPNTGELFF.

In this sample, this clonotype turned up many times. The chain uses TRBV12-3 or TRBV12-4 and TRBJ1-5; D is undetermined. CDR3 length: 12 residues. Between the trimmed V and J ends, which lost 6 bases and 2 bases, there was a span of 5 bases. The CDR3 here is CASSRGNQPQHF. The CDR3 bases are TGTGCCAGCAGCAGAGGCAATCAGCCCCAGCATTTT.

This clonotype was recorded a few times. The chain is built from TRBV12-3 or TRBV12-4 and TRBJ2-5, with a weak D call TRBD1 (6 bases). The CDR3 runs 14 residues. Trimming stripped 3 bases from V and 5 bases from J, with 13 bases between. The CDR3 coding sequence is TGTGCCAGCAGTTTTGGACAGAGGATGGAGACCCAGTACTTC. It encodes CASSFGQRMETQYF.

The rearrangement uses TRBV4-3 and TRBJ1-2; possibly TRBD1 for D (6 bases). This CDR3 has 14 amino acids. Trimming removed 0 bases from V and 6 bases from J, with 11 bases in between. The germline gives CDR1 LGHNA, CDR2 YSLEER. CDR3: CASSQESRGHGYTF. The CDR3 coding sequence is TGCGCCAGCAGCCAAGAGTCCAGGGGACATGGCTACACCTTC.

This clonotype occurred a few times. The rearrangement links TRBV14 to TRBJ2-2, with TRBD1 matching over 7 bases. The CDR3 extends over 16 amino acids. Germline trimming cut 4 bases from V and 2 bases from J; bases unmatched to any gene: 7. Germline V gene data show CDR1 as SGHDN and CDR2 as FVKESK. CDR3 bases: TGTGCCAGCAGCCTAAGGACAGGAATAAACACCGGGGAGCTGTTTTTT. This sequence encodes CASSLRTGINTGELFF.

This chain uses TRBV3-1 with TRBJ1-4; possibly TRBD1 for D (5 bases). CDR1 is LGHDT, CDR2 YNNKEL, per germline (reference sequence). The CDR3 totals 14 residues. V lost 3 bases to trimming and J lost 5 bases, with 10 bases between them. The DNA of the CDR3 is TGTGCCAGCAGCCAGGGGGTCTGGAATGAAAAACTGTTTTTT. This encodes CASSQGVWNEKLFF.

The DNA for the CDR3 is TGTGCCAGCAGTCCCTCCGGGACGGTATATGGCTACACCTTC. Its protein product is CASSPSGTVYGYTF. This sequence joins TRBV6-5 and TRBJ1-2; D is possibly TRBD1 (5 bases). The V end was cut by 5 bases, the J end by 5 bases, with 15 bases between. CDR3 size: 14 residues. CDR1 and CDR2 (germline): MNHEY, SVGAGI.

The chain has TRBV28 and TRBJ2-2, with 8 bases matching TRBD1. Germline V gene data show CDR1 as MDHEN and CDR2 as SYDVKM. J lost 4 bases, V lost 4 bases, and 11 bases had no gene match. There are 17 residues in the CDR3. The CDR3 DNA reads as TGTGCCAGCAGTTCTATCCGGACAGGGAGAAGCACCGGGGAGCTGTTTTTT. Protein: CASSSIRTGRSTGELFF. Full variable domain (missing parts from reference TRBV28 and TRBJ2-2): DVKVTQSSRYLVKRTGEKVFLECVQDMDHENMFWYRQDPGLGLRLIYFSYDVKMKEKGDIPEGYSVSREKKERFSLILESASTNQTSMYLCASSSIRTGRSTGELFFGEGSRLTVL.

V gene TRBV10-3 combines with J gene TRBJ2-7, with 8 bases aligning to TRBD2. Unmatched junction bases numbered 2, after V lost 0 bases and J lost 7 bases. The CDR3 length is 13 residues. CDR1 and CDR2 from the germline V gene are ENHRY and SYGVKD. The CDR3 nucleotides are TGTGCCATCAGTGAGTCATTAGCGGGAGAGCAGTACTTC. This translates into CAISESLAGEQYF.